This entry lists 2 T cell receptor beta chains sequenced from one sample in a study of T cells in Graves' hyperthyroidism and ophthalmopathy. Authors of the study amplified TCR beta CDR3 regions from RNA transcripts. A set of HTBI primers served as the primers for a first-round RT-PCR of the TCR CDR3. One entry per CDR3 protein results from TCRdb running MiXCR on the multiplex PCR reads. The sample has some 370,000 distinct CDR3 sequences, roughly 17% seen once. What was sequenced was blood. Receptor source: a woman aged 30 to 39 with Graves' hyperthyroidism that later progressed to Graves' ophthalmopathy.

This clonotype was seen once. The chain employs TRBV5-1 and TRBJ2-1; D is uncertain. The CDR3 has 16 residues. The V and J ends lost 1 base and 0 bases respectively, with 11 bases between them. CDR1 and CDR2 (germline): SGHRS, YFSETQ. The CDR3 nucleotides read TGCGCCAGCAGCTTGAACCCGGCGAGCTCCTACAATGAGCAGTTCTTC. Protein sequence: CASSLNPASSYNEQFF.

This clonotype was recorded a few times. The gene calls are TRBV9 and TRBJ2-7; D uncertain. Trimming stripped 0 bases from V and 2 bases from J, with 9 bases between. The CDR3 spans 14 residues. Germline V gene lookup returns CDR1 SGDLS and CDR2 YYNGEE. Written as DNA, the CDR3 is TGTGCCAGCAGCGTAGACCCATCCACCTACGAGCAGTACTTC. Amino acids: CASSVDPSTYEQYF.